Below, one TCR beta chain is given with its context. Trimming took off 6 bases at V and 11 bases at J, with 19 bases between the two ends. This CDR3 has 13 residues. Germline CDR1 is LNHDA and CDR2 is SQIVND (reference sequence). The source of the sample is a study of T cell responses to AZD1222 COVID-19 vaccine. Clones were read by immunoSEQ multiplex PCR, and TCRdb kept only the in-frame ones, dropping some. The data contain 100,000 to 150,000 clones, around 94% of them singletons. The sample consisted of peripheral blood, taken on day 0 of AZD1222 vaccination. The origin of this receptor is an adult in good health. The chain carries TRBV19 and TRBJ1-2; unclear D gene. In DNA, the CDR3 is TGTGCCAGTAGCGTCGAATTAACCCGGGAATACACCTTC. Its protein is CASSVELTREYTF. Full variable domain (rest looked up from reference TRBV19 and TRBJ1-2): DGGITQSPKYLFRKEGQNVTLSCEQNLNHDAMYWYRQDPGQGLRLIYYSQIVNDFQKGDIAEGYSVSREKKESFPLTVTSAQKNPTAFYLCASSVELTREYTFGSGTRLTVV.